The 4 T cell receptor beta chains presented below share a single source sample, sequenced in a study of T cells after posttransplantation cyclophosphamide. The naive gate required viable CD3+CD4+ or CD3+CD8+ cells with CCR7+CD45RA+CD45RO-CD95-CD27+CD28+ phenotype. Assay: immunoSEQ multiplex PCR; the TCRdb copy retains only in-frame clones and omits some. Of more than 30,000 clones detected, under 95% appear once; the ten largest clones hold 0.2% to 0.3%. The specimen was naive CD4+ T cells sorted from PBMCs. The receptors here all came from a woman aged 60-75 years in good health, CMV-negative, and a related stem cell transplant donor.

In regard to this clone: Other DNA sequences within the sample encode an identical CDR3. The chain has TRBV18 and TRBJ1-4, with D unclear. Trimming took off 2 bases at V and 5 bases at J, with 6 bases between the two ends. This CDR3 has 13 amino acids. CDR1 is KGHSH and CDR2 is LQKENI in the germline V gene. CDR3 sequence (DNA): TGTGCCAGCTCACCAGGGGAGAATGAAAAACTGTTTTTT. Protein: CASSPGENEKLFF.

The V gene is TRBV19, the J gene TRBJ2-5; 8 nucleotides line up with TRBD2. Germline lookup yields CDR1 LNHDA and CDR2 SQIVND (reference sequence). This CDR3 is 14 amino acids long. With 6 bases clipped from V and 5 bases from J, the junction kept 8 bases outside the gene matches. The CDR3 loop is CASRRRGEFETQYF. In nucleotides, the CDR3 is TGTGCCAGTAGGCGGCGGGGGGAGTTTGAGACCCAGTACTTC.

The chain couples TRBV7-2 to TRBJ1-1; 10 nucleotides line up with TRBD1. V dropped 3 bases and J dropped 4; count of bases not matched to a gene: 17. The CDR3 has 19 amino acids. Germline assignment: CDR1 SGHTA and CDR2 FQGNSA. The CDR3 DNA is TGTGCCAGCAGCTTGGCCCAGACAGGGGGCGCAAGAAGGGGCACTGAAGCTTTCTTT. This encodes CASSLAQTGGARRGTEAFF.

A single count supports this clone. The chain employs TRBV29-1 and TRBJ1-2, with D hard to call. Trimming pared 6 bases from V and 7 bases from J, leaving 15 bases between. This CDR3 has 12 amino acids. Germline loops: CDR1 SQVTM, CDR2 ANQGSEA. CDR3 sequence reads: CSVGPGNGGYTF. The CDR3 coding sequence is TGCAGCGTCGGCCCGGGGAATGGTGGCTACACCTTC.